A single sample is the source of the 10 T cell receptor beta chains below, sequenced in a study of tissue T cells after allogeneic stem cell transplantation. Libraries were prepared by immunoSEQ multiplex PCR; TCRdb keeps only in-frame clonotypes and omits some of them. The sample records roughly 3,900 clones, around 63% being singletons. Sequenced here: tissue from the ileum, sampled at autopsy. These receptors were collected from an older male donor with lung cancer.

This chain links TRBV28 with TRBJ2-1; either TRBD1 or TRBD2 may supply D (5 bases each). The V end was cut by 6 bases, the J end by 6 bases, with 9 bases between. Germline loops: CDR1 MDHEN, CDR2 SYDVKM. The CDR3 covers 12 residues. The chain's CDR3 is CASRGEINEQFF. The CDR3 DNA reads as TGTGCCAGCAGGGGGGAAATCAATGAGCAGTTCTTC.

This clone was counted once. This rearrangement joins TRBV5-1 to TRBJ2-2; 14 nucleotides match TRBD2. This CDR3 is built from 17 residues. Per germline, CDR1 SGHRS and CDR2 YFSETQ. Trimming took 4 bases from V and 4 from J; bases not matched to a gene: 6. Written as DNA, the CDR3 is TGCGCCAGCAGCACTGGACTAGCGGGGGGAACCACCGGGGAGCTGTTTTTT. Protein product: CASSTGLAGGTTGELFF.

This clone was seen more than once but under ten times. The chain carries TRBV6-6 and TRBJ1-5, with D unclear. This CDR3 contains 12 residues. Trimming took 7 bases from V and 7 from J, leaving 11 bases between them. Germline V gene data show CDR1 as MNHNY and CDR2 as SVGAGI (reference sequence). The CDR3 reads CASKESMQPQHF. As DNA, the CDR3 is TGTGCCAGCAAAGAGAGCATGCAGCCCCAGCATTTT.

The chain uses TRBV7-9 and TRBJ2-5; 9 bases fit TRBD2. The CDR3 has 16 residues. The germline V gene has CDR1 SEHNR and CDR2 FQNEAQ (reference sequence). With V trimmed by 7 bases and J by 2 bases, 11 bases remained unmatched. This CDR3 is CASTAVRAGGQETQYF. CDR3 nucleotide sequence: TGTGCCAGCACCGCCGTAAGAGCGGGGGGACAAGAGACCCAGTACTTC. The whole variable domain, filled in from reference TRBV7-9 and TRBJ2-5, reads DTGVSQNPRHKITKRGQNVTFRCDPISEHNRLYWYRQTLGQGPEFLTYFQNEAQLEKSRLLSDRFSAERPKGSFSTLEIQRTEQGDSAMYLCASTAVRAGGQETQYFGPGTRLLVL.

This clone was counted between two and nine times. The gene calls are TRBV18 and TRBJ2-2; D not certain. CDR3 size: 16 residues. V shed 0 bases and J shed 0 bases, with 8 bases lying between them. CDR1 and CDR2 from the germline V gene are KGHSH and LQKENI. The CDR3 loop is CASSPPGGANTGELFF. In DNA, the CDR3 is TGTGCCAGCTCACCACCGGGCGGTGCGAACACCGGGGAGCTGTTTTTT.

This clone showed up just a few times. V is TRBV9 and J is TRBJ1-2; D gene ambiguous. The ends were cut back, 0 bases at V and 5 bases at J, with 14 bases in the middle. The CDR3 has 15 amino acids. CDR1 and CDR2 from the germline V gene are SGDLS and YYNGEE. The CDR3 loop is CASSVASMGGYGYTF. The CDR3 DNA is TGTGCCAGCAGCGTAGCTTCCATGGGAGGGTATGGCTACACCTTC.

The chain links TRBV7-9 to TRBJ2-3, with TRBD2 matching over 10 bases. The V gene's germline CDR1 is SEHNR and CDR2 FQNEAQ (reference sequence). With 1 base clipped from V and 4 bases from J, the junction kept 11 bases outside the gene matches. CDR3 size: 18 residues. CDR3 loop: CASSLGRASGSGADTQYF. The CDR3 DNA is TGTGCCAGCAGCTTAGGTCGTGCTAGCGGGAGCGGCGCAGATACGCAGTATTTT.

Relative to its sample, this clone is large. This chain links TRBV7-9 with TRBJ1-6; TRBD1 might be the D (6 bases). Trimming took 1 base from V and 7 from J, leaving 20 bases between them. Germline CDR1 and CDR2: SEHNR and FQNEAQ (reference sequence). The CDR3 has 18 amino acids. CDR3 sequence: CASSLGTQGRLGNSPLHF. CDR3 bases: TGTGCCAGCAGCTTAGGAACTCAGGGGCGCTTAGGAAATTCACCCCTCCACTTT.

The rearrangement uses TRBV12-3 or TRBV12-4 and TRBJ2-3; 9 bases are a match to TRBD2. V lost 5 bases and J lost 15; bases outside the gene matches: 9. CDR3 size: 12 residues. The CDR3 protein is CASSRGGTSTYF. CDR3 DNA: TGTGCCAGCAGTAGGGGAGGGACTAGCACTTATTTT.

The chain has TRBV6-5 and TRBJ2-5; 10 positions agree with TRBD1. The CDR3 is 13 residues long. V lost 9 bases and J lost 1; bases outside the gene matches: 2. Germline CDR1 reads MNHEY; CDR2 reads SVGAGI. The CDR3 sequence is CASGQGGQETQYF. In DNA form, the CDR3 reads TGTGCCAGTGGACAGGGGGGCCAAGAGACCCAGTACTTC.